This passage covers 23 T cell receptor beta chains from one sample sequenced in a study of blood T cell repertoires in COVID-19. The data were produced by immunoSEQ multiplex PCR, yet TCRdb's version contains in-frame clones alone and is incomplete. The sample lists about 280,000 clones, 89% occurring once. The material sequenced was peripheral blood. The receptors were sampled from a woman aged 35 to 49 who had recovered from COVID-19.

V usage is TRBV5-1 and J usage is TRBJ1-2, with 8 nucleotides matching TRBD1. V was clipped by 0 bases and J by 8 bases; unmatched bases: 6. The germline CDR1 and CDR2 sequences are SGHRS and YFSETQ. There are 14 residues in the CDR3. The CDR3 loop reads CASSLGQGAKGYTF. The DNA for the CDR3 is TGCGCCAGCAGCTTGGGGCAGGGGGCGAAAGGCTACACCTTC.

Worth noting for this clone: Different DNA sequences within this sample yield the same CDR3. This chain links TRBV27 with TRBJ1-1, with a weak D call TRBD1 (5 bases). This CDR3 contains 13 residues. With 0 bases removed from V and 4 bases from J, the gap between germline ends came to 6 bases. Germline CDR1 and CDR2: MNHEY and SMNVEV (reference sequence). CDR3: CASSLSRGTEAFF. In DNA form, the CDR3 reads TGTGCCAGCAGTTTATCAAGGGGCACTGAAGCTTTCTTT.

This chain uses TRBV4-1 with TRBJ2-3; 13 bases line up with TRBD2. CDR1 and CDR2 from the germline V gene are MGHRA and YSYEKL. V shed 3 bases and J 4 bases; nucleotides not matched to a gene: 4. The CDR3 length is 16 residues. The CDR3 region has the DNA TGCGCCAGCAGCCACGCCGGGACTAGCGGGGCAGATACGCAGTATTTT. Translation gives CASSHAGTSGADTQYF.

The chain joins TRBV11-3 to TRBJ2-1, with 7 nucleotides matching TRBD2. Germline CDR1 is SGHNT and CDR2 is YENEEA. The CDR3 runs 15 residues. V was pared by 3 bases and J by 5 bases, with 7 bases of the junction left unmatched. The CDR3 sequence is CASSLGEGRHNEQFF. CDR3 nucleotide sequence: TGTGCCAGCAGCTTGGGGGAGGGACGTCACAATGAGCAGTTCTTC.

The V and J genes are TRBV28 and TRBJ2-2, with D possibly being TRBD2 (5 bases). Germline V gene lookup returns CDR1 MDHEN and CDR2 SYDVKM. V was shortened by 8 bases and J by 2 bases, with 9 bases between the two germline ends. This CDR3 contains 13 residues. The CDR3 spells CASEGSNTGELFF. CDR3 bases: TGTGCCAGCGAGGGCTCTAACACCGGGGAGCTGTTTTTT.

The table lists this clone with a count of one. This chain uses TRBV6-2 or TRBV6-3 with TRBJ2-7; no definite D call. V lost 5 bases, J lost 3 bases, and 5 bases lay in between. Germline lookup yields CDR1 MNHEY and CDR2 SVGEGT. The CDR3 has 11 amino acids. The CDR3 here is CASSLYYEQYF. The DNA of the CDR3 is TGTGCCAGCAGTCTATACTACGAGCAGTACTTC.

The chain couples TRBV6-5 to TRBJ1-6, with 9 bases lining up with TRBD1. V shed 6 bases and J 9 bases; nucleotides not matched to a gene: 6. The CDR3 length is 14 residues. Germline CDR1 and CDR2: MNHEY and SVGAGI. CDR3 amino acids: CASSGQGQGSPLHF. Written as DNA, the CDR3 is TGTGCCAGCAGCGGACAGGGGCAAGGTTCACCCCTCCACTTT.

In its sample, this clone was seen many times. This rearrangement joins TRBV14 to TRBJ1-1; D might be TRBD1 (5 bases). CDR1 is SGHDN, CDR2 FVKESK, per germline. Trimming removed 1 base at V and 11 bases at J, with 17 bases between. There are 14 residues in the CDR3. CDR3 sequence (DNA): TGTGCCAGCAGCCAAGCCGGCAGGGCTGGTGGGGCTTTCTTT. Translating gives CASSQAGRAGGAFF. The complete variable domain, with remaining parts taken from reference TRBV14 and TRBJ1-1, reads EAGVTQFPSHSVIEKGQTVTLRCDPISGHDNLYWYRRVMGKEIKFLLHFVKESKQDESGMPNNRFLAERTGGTYSTLKVQPAELEDSGVYFCASSQAGRAGGAFFGQGTRLTVV.

The V call is TRBV30, the J call TRBJ1-5; TRBD1 aligns across 7 bases. The CDR3 is made up of 17 amino acids. V lost 3 bases to trimming and J lost 2 bases; unmatched junction nucleotides: 13. The germline V gene has CDR1 GTSNPN and CDR2 SVGIG (reference sequence). The DNA for the CDR3 is TGTGCCTGGAGAAGCCTGCGGTCGGACAGGCGCAATCAGCCCCAGCATTTT. Residues: CAWRSLRSDRRNQPQHF. The full variable domain, with the rest looked up from reference TRBV30 and TRBJ1-5, is SQTIHQWPATLVQPVGSPLSLECTVEGTSNPNLYWYRQAAGRGLQLLFYSVGIGQISSEVPQNLSASRPQDRQFILSSKKLLLSDSGFYLCAWRSLRSDRRNQPQHFGDGTRLSIL.

This chain connects TRBV29-1 to TRBJ1-2; no clear D gene. The CDR3 has 11 residues. Looked up from germline, CDR1 is SQVTM and CDR2 is ANQGSEA. Trimming pared 5 bases from V and 8 bases from J, leaving 12 bases between. The DNA of the CDR3 is TGCAGCGTTTCGAGGTACAACGGCTACACCTTC. This encodes CSVSRYNGYTF.

This sequence joins TRBV6-2 or TRBV6-3 and TRBJ2-1; a possible D gene is TRBD1 (6 bases). The germline V gene has CDR1 MNHEY and CDR2 SVGEGT. The V and J ends lost 2 bases and 5 bases respectively, with 13 bases between them. CDR3 length equals 15 residues. The CDR3 coding sequence is TGTGCCAGCAGTTACATTGTGGGGGCAGACAATGAGCAGTTCTTC. Translating it yields CASSYIVGADNEQFF.

The DNA of the CDR3 is TGCGCCAGCAGCCCGGGACAAAGCGATTCACCCCTCCACTTT. Translation gives CASSPGQSDSPLHF. The rearrangement uses TRBV5-1 and TRBJ1-6; TRBD1 is a possible D gene (6 bases). The germline V and J ends were trimmed by 4 bases and 8 bases, with 13 bases remaining between them. In germline, CDR1 is SGHRS, CDR2 YFSETQ. The CDR3 is 14 residues long.

The chain has TRBV6-1 and TRBJ2-3; 8 nucleotides agree with TRBD1. The CDR3 is 16 amino acids. Germline V gives CDR1 MNHNS, CDR2 SASEGT. Losses at the gene ends were 4 bases for V and 0 bases for J; bases not matched to a gene: 6. The DNA for the CDR3 is TGTGCCAGCAGTGCCCGACAGGGGAGGAGCACAGATACGCAGTATTTT. Translation gives CASSARQGRSTDTQYF.

Here the CDR3 reads CASSRNMGEGRGEAFF. In DNA form, the CDR3 reads TGTGCCAGCAGCCGTAACATGGGGGAGGGGCGAGGGGAAGCTTTCTTT. The chain employs TRBV11-2 and TRBJ1-1; a possible D gene is TRBD1 (5 bases). The V gene lost 5 bases and the J gene lost 8 bases, with 24 bases spanning the gap. The CDR3 extends over 16 amino acids. Germline V CDR1 and CDR2: SGHAT, FQNNGV.

The V gene is TRBV7-9, the J gene TRBJ2-5, with 8 bases lining up with TRBD2. This CDR3 has 13 amino acids. Losses at the gene ends were 6 bases for V and 5 bases for J; bases not matched to a gene: 5. Germline lookup yields CDR1 SEHNR and CDR2 FQNEAQ (reference sequence). CDR3 nucleotides: TGTGCCAGCAGTAGGCTAGCGGGTGAGACCCAGTACTTC. As protein: CASSRLAGETQYF.

This clone was recorded only once. The chain links TRBV6-6 to TRBJ2-7, with 7 positions matching TRBD1. Germline CDR1 and CDR2: MNHNY and SVGAGI (reference sequence). The CDR3 runs 13 residues. Trimming at V came to 5 bases and at J to 2 bases, leaving 3 bases not matched to a gene. The CDR3 nucleotides read TGTGCCAGCAGTCCGGGACAGACCTACGAGCAGTACTTC. The encoded protein is CASSPGQTYEQYF.

This clone was counted once. The chain is built from TRBV6-1 and TRBJ2-2; a weak D match, TRBD1 (6 bases). Trimming stripped 2 bases from V and 0 bases from J, with 16 bases between. This CDR3 has 18 residues. Germline V gene lookup returns CDR1 MNHNS and CDR2 SASEGT. The CDR3 coding sequence is TGTGCCAGCAGTGAACAACTGTCGGGACACACGAACACCGGGGAGCTGTTTTTT. Amino acid sequence: CASSEQLSGHTNTGELFF.

The rearrangement joins TRBV5-1 to TRBJ2-3; TRBD2 matches at 11 bases. This CDR3 region has 17 residues. The V gene's germline CDR1 is SGHRS and CDR2 YFSETQ. V lost 4 bases to trimming and J lost 4 bases; unmatched junction nucleotides: 11. CDR3 residues: CASSGGTSGSLPDTQYF. CDR3 DNA sequence: TGCGCCAGCAGCGGAGGGACTAGCGGTAGCCTGCCAGATACGCAGTATTTT.

CDR3 sequence reads: CASSLAGVNLGEQFF. The CDR3 DNA is TGTGCCAGCAGCTTAGCGGGAGTAAACTTGGGTGAGCAGTTCTTC. This chain uses TRBV11-3 with TRBJ2-1, with D tentatively TRBD2 (6 bases). Trimming shortened V by 1 base and J by 9 bases, and 16 bases separated the two germline ends. The CDR3 is 15 residues long. Germline lookup yields CDR1 SGHNT and CDR2 YENEEA.

The chain employs TRBV20-1 and TRBJ1-2; 7 nucleotides match TRBD1. Germline V gives CDR1 DFQATT, CDR2 SNEGSKA (reference sequence). J was trimmed by 0 bases and V by 3 bases; bases with no gene match: 4. This CDR3 has 14 residues. The CDR3 protein is CSASRTGANYGYTF. The DNA for the CDR3 is TGCAGTGCTAGTAGGACAGGCGCTAACTATGGCTACACCTTC.

The rearrangement links TRBV3-1 (or the pseudogene TRBV3-2) to TRBJ2-7; 12 bases are shared with TRBD2. Trimming cost V 1 base and J 3 bases; bases outside gene matches: 4. Germline V lookup: CDR1 LGHDT, CDR2 YNNKEL (reference sequence). The length of the CDR3 is 16 residues. The CDR3 protein is CASSQGLAGVVYEQYF. CDR3 nucleotide sequence: TGTGCCAGCAGCCAAGGACTAGCGGGAGTTGTCTACGAGCAGTACTTC.

J is TRBJ1-3 and V is TRBV3-1 (or the pseudogene TRBV3-2), with D maybe TRBD1 (6 bases). V lost 3 bases, J lost 4 bases, and 10 bases lay in between. The CDR3 consists of 14 residues. Per the germline V gene, CDR1 is LGHDT and CDR2 is YNNKEL (reference sequence). The CDR3: CASSHRGSGNTIYF. CDR3 bases: TGTGCCAGCAGCCACAGGGGTTCGGGAAACACCATATATTTT.

The chain couples TRBV7-3 to TRBJ1-2; weak D call: TRBD1 (5 bases). CDR3 size: 15 residues. Looked up from germline, CDR1 is SGHTA and CDR2 is FQGTGA. V was cut by 5 bases and J by 0 bases, with 13 bases left in between. The CDR3 DNA sequence: TGTGCCAGCAGCCGGGGGGAGGAGTCTAACTATGGCTACACCTTC. Translated, it gives CASSRGEESNYGYTF.